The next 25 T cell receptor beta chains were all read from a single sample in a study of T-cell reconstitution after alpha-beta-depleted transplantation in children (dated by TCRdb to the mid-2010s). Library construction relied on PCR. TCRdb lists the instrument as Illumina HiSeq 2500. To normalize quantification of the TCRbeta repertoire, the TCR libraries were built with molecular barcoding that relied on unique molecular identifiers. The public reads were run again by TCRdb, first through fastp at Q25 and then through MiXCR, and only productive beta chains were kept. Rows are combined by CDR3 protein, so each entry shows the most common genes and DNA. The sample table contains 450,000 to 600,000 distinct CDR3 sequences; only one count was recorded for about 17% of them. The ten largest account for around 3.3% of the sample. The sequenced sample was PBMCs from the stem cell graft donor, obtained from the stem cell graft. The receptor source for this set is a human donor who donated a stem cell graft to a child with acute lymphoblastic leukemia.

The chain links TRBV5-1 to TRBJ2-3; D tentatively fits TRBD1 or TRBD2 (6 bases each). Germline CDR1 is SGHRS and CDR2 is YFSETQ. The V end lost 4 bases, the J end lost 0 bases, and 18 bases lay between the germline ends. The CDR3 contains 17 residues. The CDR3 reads CASSLHAGDSSTDTQYF. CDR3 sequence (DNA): TGCGCCAGCAGCCTACACGCAGGGGACTCTAGCACAGATACGCAGTATTTT.

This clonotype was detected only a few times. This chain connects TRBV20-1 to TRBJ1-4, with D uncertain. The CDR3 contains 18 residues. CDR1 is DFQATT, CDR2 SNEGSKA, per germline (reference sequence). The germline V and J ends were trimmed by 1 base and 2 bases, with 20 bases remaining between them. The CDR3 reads CSARGLTQGLATNEKLFF. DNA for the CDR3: TGCAGTGCTAGAGGCCTAACTCAAGGGTTGGCGACTAATGAAAAACTGTTTTTT.

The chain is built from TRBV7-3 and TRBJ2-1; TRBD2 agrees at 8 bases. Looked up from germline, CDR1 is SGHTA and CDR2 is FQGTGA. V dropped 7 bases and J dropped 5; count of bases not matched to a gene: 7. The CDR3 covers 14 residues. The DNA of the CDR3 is TGTGCCAGCATCCCGACTAGCGAAGACAATGAGCAGTTCTTC. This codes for CASIPTSEDNEQFF.

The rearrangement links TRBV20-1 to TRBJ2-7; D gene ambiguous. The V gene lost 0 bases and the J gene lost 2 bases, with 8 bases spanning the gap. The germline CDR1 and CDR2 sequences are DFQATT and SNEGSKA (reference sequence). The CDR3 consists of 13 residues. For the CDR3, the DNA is TGCAGTGCTAGAGATCACCTCACCTACGAGCAGTACTTC. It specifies CSARDHLTYEQYF.

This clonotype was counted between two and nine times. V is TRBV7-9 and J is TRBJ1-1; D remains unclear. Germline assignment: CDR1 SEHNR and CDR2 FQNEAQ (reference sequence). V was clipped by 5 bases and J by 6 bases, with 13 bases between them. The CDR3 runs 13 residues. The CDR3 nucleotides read TGTGCCAGCAGCCAAGACATAAGGGCTGAAGCTTTCTTT. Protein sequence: CASSQDIRAEAFF. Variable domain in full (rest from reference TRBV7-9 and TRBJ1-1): DTGVSQNPRHKITKRGQNVTFRCDPISEHNRLYWYRQTLGQGPEFLTYFQNEAQLEKSRLLSDRFSAERPKGSFSTLEIQRTEQGDSAMYLCASSQDIRAEAFFGQGTRLTVV.

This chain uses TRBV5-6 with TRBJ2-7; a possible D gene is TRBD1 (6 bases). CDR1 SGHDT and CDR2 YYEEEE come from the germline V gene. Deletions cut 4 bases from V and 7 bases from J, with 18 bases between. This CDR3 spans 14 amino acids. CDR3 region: CASSPLPGVEEQYF. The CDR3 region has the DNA TGTGCCAGCAGCCCCCTGCCAGGGGTGGAGGAGCAGTACTTC.

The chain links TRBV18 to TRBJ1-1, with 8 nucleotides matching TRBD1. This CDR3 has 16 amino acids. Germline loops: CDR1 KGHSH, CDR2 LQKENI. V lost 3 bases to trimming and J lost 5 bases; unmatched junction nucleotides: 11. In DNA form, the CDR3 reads TGTGCCAGCTCACCCTCGGACAGGGAAACGAAAACTGAAGCTTTCTTT. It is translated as CASSPSDRETKTEAFF.

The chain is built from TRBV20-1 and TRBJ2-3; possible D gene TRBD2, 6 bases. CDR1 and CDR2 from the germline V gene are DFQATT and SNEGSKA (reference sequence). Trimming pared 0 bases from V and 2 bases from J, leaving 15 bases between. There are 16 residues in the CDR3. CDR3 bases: TGCAGTGCTAGAGATCCCCCGGGACTCAACACAGATACGCAGTATTTT. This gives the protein CSARDPPGLNTDTQYF.

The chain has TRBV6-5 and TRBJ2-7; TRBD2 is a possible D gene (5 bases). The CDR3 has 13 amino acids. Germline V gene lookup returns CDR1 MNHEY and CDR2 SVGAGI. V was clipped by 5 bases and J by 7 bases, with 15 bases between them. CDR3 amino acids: CASSPEAGWEQYF. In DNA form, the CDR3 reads TGTGCCAGCAGTCCCGAGGCGGGTTGGGAGCAGTACTTC.

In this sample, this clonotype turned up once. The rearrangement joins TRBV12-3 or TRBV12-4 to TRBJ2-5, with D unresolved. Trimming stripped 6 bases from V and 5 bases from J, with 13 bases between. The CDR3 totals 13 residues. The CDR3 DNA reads TGTGCCAGCAGGGAAGGAGAGGAGGAGACCCAGTACTTC. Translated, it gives CASREGEEETQYF.

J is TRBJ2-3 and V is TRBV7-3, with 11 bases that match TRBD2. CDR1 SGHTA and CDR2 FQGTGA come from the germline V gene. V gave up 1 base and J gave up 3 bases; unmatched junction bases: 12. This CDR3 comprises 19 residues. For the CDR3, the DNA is TGTGCCAGCAGCTTAAATCCGGGGGTAGTAGCGGGAGGGACAGATACGCAGTATTTT. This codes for CASSLNPGVVAGGTDTQYF.

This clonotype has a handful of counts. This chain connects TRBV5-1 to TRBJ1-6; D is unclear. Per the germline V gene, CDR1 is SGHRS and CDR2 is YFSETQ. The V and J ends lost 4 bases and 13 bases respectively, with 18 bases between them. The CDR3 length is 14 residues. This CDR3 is CASSQEPPIAPLHF. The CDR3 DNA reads TGCGCCAGCAGCCAGGAACCCCCTATTGCTCCCCTCCACTTT.

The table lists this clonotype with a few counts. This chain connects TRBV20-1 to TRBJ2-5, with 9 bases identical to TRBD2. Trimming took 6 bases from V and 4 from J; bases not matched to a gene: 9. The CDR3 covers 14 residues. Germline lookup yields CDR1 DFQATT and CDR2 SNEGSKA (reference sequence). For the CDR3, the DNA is TGCAGTGCACTCCGGCGGGAGGGTGGAGAGACCCAGTACTTC. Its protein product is CSALRREGGETQYF.

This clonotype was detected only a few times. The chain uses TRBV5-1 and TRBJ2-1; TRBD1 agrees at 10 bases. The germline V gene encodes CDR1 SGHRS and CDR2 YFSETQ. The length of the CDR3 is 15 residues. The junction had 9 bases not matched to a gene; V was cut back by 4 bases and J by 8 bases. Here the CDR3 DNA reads TGCGCCAGCAGCAGGACAGGGGGGGGTCACGATGAGCAGTTCTTC. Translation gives CASSRTGGGHDEQFF.

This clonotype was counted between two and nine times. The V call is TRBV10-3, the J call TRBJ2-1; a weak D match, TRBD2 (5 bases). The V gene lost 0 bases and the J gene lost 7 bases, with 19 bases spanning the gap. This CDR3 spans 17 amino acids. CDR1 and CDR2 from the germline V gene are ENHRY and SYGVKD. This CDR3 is CAISESTGLGFGNEQFF. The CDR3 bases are TGTGCCATCAGTGAGTCGACCGGACTGGGGTTTGGGAATGAGCAGTTCTTC.

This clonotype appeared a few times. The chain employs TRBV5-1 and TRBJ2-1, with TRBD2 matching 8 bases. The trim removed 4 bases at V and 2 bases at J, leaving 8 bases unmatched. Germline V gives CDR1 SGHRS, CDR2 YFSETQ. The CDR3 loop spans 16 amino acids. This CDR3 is CASSIGLAAAYNEQFF. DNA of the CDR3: TGCGCCAGCAGCATAGGACTAGCTGCCGCCTACAATGAGCAGTTCTTC. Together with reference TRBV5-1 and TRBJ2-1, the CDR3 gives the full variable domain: KAGVTQTPRYLIKTRGQQVTLSCSPISGHRSVSWYQQTPGQGLQFLFEYFSETQRNKGNFPGRFSGRQFSNSRSEMNVSTLELGDSALYLCASSIGLAAAYNEQFFGPGTRLTVL.

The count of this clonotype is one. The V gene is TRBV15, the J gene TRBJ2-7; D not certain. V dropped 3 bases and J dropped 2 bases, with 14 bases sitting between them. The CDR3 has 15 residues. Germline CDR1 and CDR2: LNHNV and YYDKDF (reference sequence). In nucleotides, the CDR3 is TGTGCCACCAGCAGCCTTTTAGTAACCCCCTACGAGCAGTACTTC. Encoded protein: CATSSLLVTPYEQYF.

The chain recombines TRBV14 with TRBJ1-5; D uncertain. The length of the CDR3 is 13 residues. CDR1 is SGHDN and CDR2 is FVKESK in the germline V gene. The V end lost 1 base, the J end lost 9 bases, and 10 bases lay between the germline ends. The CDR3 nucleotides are TGTGCCAGCAGCCAAGCGGTTCGTTCGCCCCAGCATTTT. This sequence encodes CASSQAVRSPQHF.

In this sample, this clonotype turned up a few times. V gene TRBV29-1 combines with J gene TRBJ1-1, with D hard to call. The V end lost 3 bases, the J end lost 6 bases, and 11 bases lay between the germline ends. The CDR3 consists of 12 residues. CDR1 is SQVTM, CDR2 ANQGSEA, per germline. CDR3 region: CSVDPGWSEAFF. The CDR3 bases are TGCAGCGTTGATCCCGGGTGGTCTGAAGCTTTCTTT.

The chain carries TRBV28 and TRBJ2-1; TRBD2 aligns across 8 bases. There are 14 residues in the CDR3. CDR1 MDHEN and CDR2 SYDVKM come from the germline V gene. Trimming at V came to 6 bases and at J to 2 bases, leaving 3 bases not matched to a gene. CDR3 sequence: CASRAGGAYNEQFF. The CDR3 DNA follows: TGTGCCAGCAGGGCGGGAGGCGCCTACAATGAGCAGTTCTTC.

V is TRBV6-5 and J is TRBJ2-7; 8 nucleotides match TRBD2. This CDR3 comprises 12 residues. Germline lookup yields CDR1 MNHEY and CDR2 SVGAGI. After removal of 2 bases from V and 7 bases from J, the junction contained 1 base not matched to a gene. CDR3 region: CASSYRGGEQYF. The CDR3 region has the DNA TGTGCCAGCAGTTACCGGGGGGGTGAGCAGTACTTC.

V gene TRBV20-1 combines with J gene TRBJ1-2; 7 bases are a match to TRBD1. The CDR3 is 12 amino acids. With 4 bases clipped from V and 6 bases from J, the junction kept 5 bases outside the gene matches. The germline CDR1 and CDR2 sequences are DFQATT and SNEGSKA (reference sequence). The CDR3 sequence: CSATPTGDGYTF. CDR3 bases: TGCAGTGCTACCCCTACAGGGGATGGCTACACCTTC.

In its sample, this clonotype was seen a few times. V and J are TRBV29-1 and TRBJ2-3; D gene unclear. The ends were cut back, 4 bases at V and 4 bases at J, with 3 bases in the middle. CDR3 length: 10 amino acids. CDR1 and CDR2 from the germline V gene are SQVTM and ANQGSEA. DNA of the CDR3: TGCAGCGTTGTACCAGATACGCAGTATTTT. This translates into CSVVPDTQYF.

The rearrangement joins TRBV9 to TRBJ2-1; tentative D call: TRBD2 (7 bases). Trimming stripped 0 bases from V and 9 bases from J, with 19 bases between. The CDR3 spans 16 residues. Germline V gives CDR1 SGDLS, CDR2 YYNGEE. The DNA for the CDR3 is TGTGCCAGCAGCGTAGAGGGGGGAGGGCCTCTGAGTGAGCAGTTCTTC. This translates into CASSVEGGGPLSEQFF.

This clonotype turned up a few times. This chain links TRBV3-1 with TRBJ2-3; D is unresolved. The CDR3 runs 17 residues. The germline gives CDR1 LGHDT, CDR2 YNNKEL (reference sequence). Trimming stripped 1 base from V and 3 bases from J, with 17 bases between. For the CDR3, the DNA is TGTGCCAGCAGCCAAGTGTCCAGCCCAACGACGACAGATACGCAGTATTTT. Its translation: CASSQVSSPTTTDTQYF.